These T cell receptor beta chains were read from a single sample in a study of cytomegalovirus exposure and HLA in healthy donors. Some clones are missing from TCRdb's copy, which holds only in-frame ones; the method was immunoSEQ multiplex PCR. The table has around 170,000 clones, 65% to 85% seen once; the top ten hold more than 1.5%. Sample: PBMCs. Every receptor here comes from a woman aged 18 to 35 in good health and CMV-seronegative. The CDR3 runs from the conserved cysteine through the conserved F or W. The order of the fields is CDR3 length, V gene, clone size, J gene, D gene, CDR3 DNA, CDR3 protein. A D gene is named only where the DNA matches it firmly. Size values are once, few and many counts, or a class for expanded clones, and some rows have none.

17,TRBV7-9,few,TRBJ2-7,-,TGTGCCAGCAGCTTAGTGTACGGTGTAGGAGGGCAATACGAGCAGTACTTC,CASSLVYGVGGQYEQYF
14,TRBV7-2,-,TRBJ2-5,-,TGTGCCAGCAGCTTAGTGATAGCGGAAGAGACCCAGTACTTC,CASSLVIAEETQYF
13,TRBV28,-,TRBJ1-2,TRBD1,TGTGCCAGCAGTTTAGAGGGGGCTCGAGGCTACACCTTC,CASSLEGARGYTF
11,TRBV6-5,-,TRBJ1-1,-,TGTGCCAGCAGTTGGCAGGGAGGGGCTTTCTTT,CASSWQGGAFF
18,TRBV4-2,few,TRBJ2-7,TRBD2,TGTGCCAGCAGCCAACCTAGCGGATCGATTCAAGGATACCACGAGCAGTACTTC,CASSQPSGSIQGYHEQYF
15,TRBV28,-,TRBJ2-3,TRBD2,TGTGCCAGCAGTTTAACGGCGGGGGGTAGAGATACGCAGTATTTT,CASSLTAGGRDTQYF
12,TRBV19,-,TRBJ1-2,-,TGTGCCAGTAGGACGGGGGGTGGTGGCTACACCTTC,CASRTGGGGYTF
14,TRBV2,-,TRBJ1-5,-,TGTGCCAGCAGTACAGGGAATGGTAATCAGCCCCAGCATTTT,CASSTGNGNQPQHF
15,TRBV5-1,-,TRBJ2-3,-,TGCGCCAGCAGCTTAAGAGGCGGTTTCACAGATACGCAGTATTTT,CASSLRGGFTDTQYF
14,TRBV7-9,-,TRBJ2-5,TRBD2,TGTGCCAGCAGCTTATCCTTCGGGGGGGAGACCCAGTACTTC,CASSLSFGGETQYF
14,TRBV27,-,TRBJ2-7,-,TGTGCCAGCAGCACGGGTCCAGCTGAGTACGAGCAGTACTTC,CASSTGPAEYEQYF
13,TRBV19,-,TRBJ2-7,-,TGTGCCAGTAGTTCGGGACACTTCTACGAGCAGTACTTC,CASSSGHFYEQYF
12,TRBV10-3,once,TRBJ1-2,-,TGTGCCATCAGGACAGGTTCTTATGACTACACCTTC,CAIRTGSYDYTF
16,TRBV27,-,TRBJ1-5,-,TGTGCCAGCAGAAGGACAGACCCCTATAGCAATCAGCCCCAGCATTTT,CASRRTDPYSNQPQHF
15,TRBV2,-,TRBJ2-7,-,TGTGCCAGCAGTGAAGCGCGGCAGGGGACCTACGAGCAGTACTTC,CASSEARQGTYEQYF
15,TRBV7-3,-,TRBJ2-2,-,TGTGCCAGCTCTTTCGGGACGGGGGACACCGGGGAGCTGTTTTTT,CASSFGTGDTGELFF
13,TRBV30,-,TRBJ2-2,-,TGTGCCTGGAGTCCCTCTTACACCGGGGAGCTGTTTTTT,CAWSPSYTGELFF
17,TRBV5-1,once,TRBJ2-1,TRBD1,TGCGCCAGCAGCTTGGCTGTAAGACAGGGATACTACAATGAGCAGTTCTTC,CASSLAVRQGYYNEQFF
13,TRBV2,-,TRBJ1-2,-,TGTGCCAGCAGTACAGCCCGTAACTATGGCTACACCTTC,CASSTARNYGYTF
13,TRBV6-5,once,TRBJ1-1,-,TGTGCCAGCAGCCTCCAGGGAGGCACTGAAGCTTTCTTT,CASSLQGGTEAFF
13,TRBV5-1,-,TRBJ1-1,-,TGCGCCAGCCGGCGGGACCCTAACACTGAAGCTTTCTTT,CASRRDPNTEAFF
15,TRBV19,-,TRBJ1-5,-,TGTGCCAGTAGCCCACACCGGGGGGGCAGGCAGCCCCAGCATTTT,CASSPHRGGRQPQHF
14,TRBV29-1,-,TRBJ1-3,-,TGCAGCGTTGAAAGCGGTGACGTTGGAAACACCATATATTTT,CSVESGDVGNTIYF
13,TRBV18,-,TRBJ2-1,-,TGTGCCAGCTCACTTCAGAAATACAATGAGCAGTTCTTC,CASSLQKYNEQFF
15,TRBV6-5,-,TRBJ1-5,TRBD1,TGTGCCAGCAGTTACTCGGGACAGGGGAATCAGCCCCAGCATTTT,CASSYSGQGNQPQHF
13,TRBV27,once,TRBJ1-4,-,TGTGCCAGCAGTTACAGGACTAATGAAAAACTGTTTTTT,CASSYRTNEKLFF
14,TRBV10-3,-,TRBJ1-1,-,TGTGCCATCAGGGTGGCACCAATGAACACTGAAGCTTTCTTT,CAIRVAPMNTEAFF
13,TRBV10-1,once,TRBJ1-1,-,TGCGCCAGCAGTGAGTCCGGGAACACTGAAGCTTTCTTT,CASSESGNTEAFF
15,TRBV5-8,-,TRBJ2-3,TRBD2,TGTGCCAGCAGCCTAGCGGGGACTAGCACAGATACGCAGTATTTT,CASSLAGTSTDTQYF
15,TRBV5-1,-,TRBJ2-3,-,TGCGCCAGCAGCTTGGGCAGGGAAATAAAGGGTACGCAGTATTTT,CASSLGREIKGTQYF
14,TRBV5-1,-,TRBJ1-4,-,TGCGCCAGCACCCTAGAAGCTACTAATGAAAAACTGTTTTTT,CASTLEATNEKLFF
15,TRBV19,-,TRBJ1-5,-,TGTGCCAGTAGTATATGGCAGGGGCCTAATCAGCCCCAGCATTTT,CASSIWQGPNQPQHF
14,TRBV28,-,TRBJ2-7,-,TGTGCCAGCAGTCGACAGGGACTCGCCTACGAGCAGTACTTC,CASSRQGLAYEQYF
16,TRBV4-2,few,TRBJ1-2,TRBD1,TGTGCCAGCAGCCAAGAAGGGACAGGGGGCATCTATGGCTACACCTTC,CASSQEGTGGIYGYTF
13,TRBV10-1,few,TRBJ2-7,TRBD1,TGCGCCAGCAGCCGCGGACAGGGGCGCGAGCAGTACTTC,CASSRGQGREQYF
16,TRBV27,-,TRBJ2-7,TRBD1,TGTGCCAGCAGTTTAGTTGGGACAGGGAGCTCCTACGAGCAGTACTTC,CASSLVGTGSSYEQYF
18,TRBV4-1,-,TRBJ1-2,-,TGCGCCAGCAGCCAAGCTTCAGGGAGGAGTGACTGGAACTATGGCTACACCTTC,CASSQASGRSDWNYGYTF
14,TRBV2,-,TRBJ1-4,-,TGTGCCAGCAGTTCGCAGGGCATCAATGAAAAACTGTTTTTT,CASSSQGINEKLFF
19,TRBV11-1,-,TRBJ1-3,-,TGTGCCAGCAGCCGGGGATTATTGCTAACCGCCGACTCTGGAAACACCATATATTTT,CASSRGLLLTADSGNTIYF
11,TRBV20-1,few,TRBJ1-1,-,TGCAGTGCTAGGAGCAACACTGAAGCTTTCTTT,CSARSNTEAFF
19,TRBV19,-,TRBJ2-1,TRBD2,TGTGCCAGTAGTATAGAGGCGGGGGGGAAAATCAGCTCCTACAATGAGCAGTTCTTC,CASSIEAGGKISSYNEQFF
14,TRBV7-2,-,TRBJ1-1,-,TGTGCCAGCAGCTTAGCGCTGACAGCCGCTGAAGCTTTCTTT,CASSLALTAAEAFF
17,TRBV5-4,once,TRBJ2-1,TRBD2,TGTGCCAGCAGCTTGAATTCGGGGGGGCGGGGACACAATGAGCAGTTCTTC,CASSLNSGGRGHNEQFF
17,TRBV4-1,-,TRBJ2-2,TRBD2,TGCGCCAGCAGCCAGGTCACTAGCGGGGGGACGACCGGGGAGCTGTTTTTT,CASSQVTSGGTTGELFF